This passage covers 10 T cell receptor beta chains from one sample sequenced in a study of CD8 T cells in Susac syndrome. An amount of RNA that ranged from about 0.45 to 1 ug was reverse transcribed with random hexamers. MiXCR, applied by TCRdb to the immunoSEQ multiplex PCR reads, yields one record per CDR3 protein. In the table there are about 200,000 distinct CDR3 sequences, roughly 94% of which are singletons. The sample was CD4+ T cells from PBMCs. The receptor set was obtained from a human donor in good health.

The V call is TRBV29-1, the J call TRBJ2-6; 8 nucleotides agree with TRBD1. CDR1 is SQVTM and CDR2 is ANQGSEA in the germline V gene. This CDR3 has 12 amino acids. V was clipped by 7 bases and J by 10 bases; unmatched bases: 6. The DNA for the CDR3 is TGCAGCGCAGGGGGCTCCACGAACGTCCTGACTTTC. Protein sequence: CSAGGSTNVLTF.

The rearrangement uses TRBV11-2 and TRBJ2-3; 9 nucleotides align to TRBD2. CDR3 size: 15 residues. From germline, CDR1 is SGHAT and CDR2 FQNNGV. Germline trimming cut 1 base from V and 5 bases from J; bases unmatched to any gene: 4. The CDR3 loop reads CASSLGLAGKDTQYF. CDR3 DNA sequence: TGTGCCAGCAGCTTAGGCCTAGCGGGGAAAGATACGCAGTATTTT. The whole variable domain, remainder taken from reference TRBV11-2 and TRBJ2-3, is EAGVAQSPRYKIIEKRQSVAFWCNPISGHATLYWYQQILGQGPKLLIQFQNNGVVDDSQLPKDRFSAERLKGVDSTLKIQPAKLEDSAVYLCASSLGLAGKDTQYFGPGTRLTVL.

The V and J genes are TRBV7-3 and TRBJ2-1; D is perhaps TRBD2 (5 bases). Trimming removed 6 bases from V and 9 bases from J, with 18 bases in between. CDR1 and CDR2 (germline): SGHTA, FQGTGA. This CDR3 has 14 amino acids. The DNA for the CDR3 is TGTGCCAGCAGGGCGTTGGCGGGCGGCGGTGAGCAGTTCTTC. Translation: CASRALAGGGEQFF.

This clonotype was counted once. J is TRBJ2-7 and V is TRBV12-3 or TRBV12-4, with 8 bases lining up with TRBD1. V lost 3 bases to trimming and J lost 10 bases; unmatched junction nucleotides: 5. The CDR3 length is 12 residues. For the CDR3, the DNA is TGTGCCAGCAGTTTTGGGGGACAGGTTCAGTACTTC. This codes for CASSFGGQVQYF.

V gene TRBV20-1 combines with J gene TRBJ2-3; 12 nucleotides agree with TRBD2. Trimming took 5 bases from V and 2 from J; bases not matched to a gene: 14. This CDR3 has 18 amino acids. The germline V gene encodes CDR1 DFQATT and CDR2 SNEGSKA (reference sequence). The CDR3, as DNA: TGCAGTGCTTCACTAGCGGGGGGATCATCTGGGCTCACAGATACGCAGTATTTT. It is translated as CSASLAGGSSGLTDTQYF.

CDR3 loop: CSVRGLAASQETQYF. CDR3 nucleotides: TGCAGCGTTCGGGGACTAGCGGCTTCCCAAGAGACCCAGTACTTC. J is TRBJ2-5 and V is TRBV29-1, with 11 bases identical to TRBD2. Trimming took 5 bases from V and 1 from J; bases not matched to a gene: 6. Germline CDR1 is SQVTM and CDR2 is ANQGSEA. The CDR3 runs to 15 residues.

The chain employs TRBV29-1 and TRBJ2-3; 8 bases line up with TRBD2. This CDR3 has 14 amino acids. Germline values: CDR1 SQVTM, CDR2 ANQGSEA. After removal of 4 bases from V and 3 bases from J, the junction contained 6 bases not matched to a gene. The CDR3 coding sequence is TGCAGCGTTGGACGGGAGGGGGGGACAGATACGCAGTATTTT. Residues: CSVGREGGTDTQYF.

The V gene is TRBV10-3, the J gene TRBJ1-1, with unresolved D. From germline, CDR1 is ENHRY and CDR2 SYGVKD. This CDR3 is 13 amino acids long. V lost 3 bases, J lost 4 bases, and 9 bases lay in between. The CDR3 loop is CAISEATLTEAFF. The CDR3 coding sequence is TGTGCCATCAGTGAAGCAACACTCACTGAAGCTTTCTTT.

The chain is built from TRBV10-3 and TRBJ1-2; D gene uncertain. Trimming pared 6 bases from V and 2 bases from J, leaving 13 bases between. Germline V CDR1 and CDR2: ENHRY, SYGVKD. CDR3 length: 14 amino acids. The CDR3 loop reads CAISAGSGNYGYTF. As DNA, the CDR3 is TGTGCCATCAGCGCAGGCTCTGGCAACTATGGCTACACCTTC.

The chain carries TRBV20-1 and TRBJ2-4, with D uncertain. The germline CDR1 and CDR2 sequences are DFQATT and SNEGSKA (reference sequence). Trimming removed 6 bases from V and 7 bases from J, with 16 bases in between. The CDR3 runs to 13 residues. The CDR3 DNA follows: TGCAGTGCCGACCCAACCCTCGGGAACATTCAGTACTTC. As protein: CSADPTLGNIQYF.